This is a list of T cell receptor beta chains from one sample in a study of shared clonotypes between healthy human individuals. TCRdb's copy holds only in-frame clones and misses some; the assay was immunoSEQ multiplex PCR. The data contain 630,000 or so clones, roughly 98% of them seen just once; the ten biggest clones take up 0.3% to 0.35%. The material sequenced was naive CD8+ T cells sorted from blood. These receptors were collected from a man between 25 and 39 years old in good health. CDR3s include the opening cysteine and the closing phenylalanine or tryptophan. The order of the fields is J gene, V gene, clone size, D gene, CDR3 protein, CDR3 DNA. D genes are given only for firm matches. Where a row states a size, it is once, few, many or the class of an expanded clone; other rows omit it.

J gene: TRBJ2-3; V gene: TRBV7-8; clone size: .; D gene: .; CDR3 protein: CASSSLKVGDGADTQYF; CDR3 DNA: TGTGCCAGCAGCTCCCTGAAGGTGGGAGATGGGGCAGATACGCAGTATTTT
J gene: TRBJ1-1; V gene: TRBV9; clone size: .; D gene: TRBD1; CDR3 protein: CASSFRPGTGGAGTEAFF; CDR3 DNA: TGTGCCAGCAGCTTTCGCCCCGGGACAGGGGGCGCTGGCACTGAAGCTTTCTTT
J gene: TRBJ2-7; V gene: TRBV7-2; clone size: .; D gene: TRBD1; CDR3 protein: CASSAGQGSYEQYF; CDR3 DNA: TGTGCCAGCAGCGCGGGACAGGGCTCCTACGAGCAGTACTTC
J gene: TRBJ2-1; V gene: TRBV10-3; clone size: .; D gene: TRBD1; CDR3 protein: CAISEEGTGVYNEQFF; CDR3 DNA: TGTGCCATCAGTGAGGAAGGGACAGGGGTCTACAATGAGCAGTTCTTC
J gene: TRBJ2-7; V gene: TRBV7-9; clone size: .; D gene: .; CDR3 protein: CASSYPRTVDNYEQYF; CDR3 DNA: TGTGCCAGCAGTTACCCCCGGACAGTAGACAACTACGAGCAGTACTTC
J gene: TRBJ2-7; V gene: TRBV18; clone size: .; D gene: .; CDR3 protein: CASSPRSLSGESPYEQYF; CDR3 DNA: TGTGCCAGCTCACCACGCAGCCTATCAGGAGAGAGTCCCTACGAGCAGTACTTC
J gene: TRBJ2-7; V gene: TRBV25-1; clone size: .; D gene: TRBD2; CDR3 protein: CASSATSGTYEQYF; CDR3 DNA: TGTGCCAGCAGTGCGACTAGCGGGACCTACGAGCAGTACTTC
J gene: TRBJ2-7; V gene: TRBV28; clone size: .; D gene: TRBD1; CDR3 protein: CASRLRGQWEQYF; CDR3 DNA: TGTGCCAGCAGACTACGGGGACAGTGGGAGCAGTACTTC
J gene: TRBJ2-7; V gene: TRBV6-5; clone size: .; D gene: TRBD2; CDR3 protein: CASSGTSGSYEQYF; CDR3 DNA: TGTGCCAGCAGTGGGACTAGCGGATCCTACGAGCAGTACTTC
J gene: TRBJ2-1; V gene: TRBV12-5; clone size: .; D gene: TRBD1; CDR3 protein: CASGTGGAYNEQFF; CDR3 DNA: TGTGCTAGTGGGACAGGGGGCGCCTACAATGAGCAGTTCTTC
J gene: TRBJ1-2; V gene: TRBV10-3; clone size: .; D gene: .; CDR3 protein: CAISESRAGPNYGYTF; CDR3 DNA: TGTGCCATCAGTGAGTCAAGGGCAGGTCCCAACTATGGCTACACCTTC
J gene: TRBJ2-7; V gene: TRBV7-6; clone size: .; D gene: .; CDR3 protein: CASSLIPGTGLDEQYF; CDR3 DNA: TGTGCCAGCAGCCTCATCCCCGGGACTGGTTTGGACGAGCAGTACTTC
J gene: TRBJ2-1; V gene: TRBV7-2; clone size: .; D gene: .; CDR3 protein: CASRPGGNEQFF; CDR3 DNA: TGTGCCAGCAGGCCGGGCGGCAATGAGCAGTTCTTC
J gene: TRBJ2-7; V gene: TRBV5-6; clone size: .; D gene: .; CDR3 protein: CASSFGSFYEQYF; CDR3 DNA: TGTGCCAGCAGCTTCGGATCCTTCTACGAGCAGTACTTC
J gene: TRBJ1-1; V gene: TRBV28; clone size: .; D gene: .; CDR3 protein: CASSFRIGTEAFF; CDR3 DNA: TGTGCCAGCAGTTTCAGAATAGGCACTGAAGCTTTCTTT
J gene: TRBJ2-1; V gene: TRBV5-6; clone size: .; D gene: TRBD2; CDR3 protein: CASSLAGTSGREGKDEQFF; CDR3 DNA: TGTGCCAGCAGCTTGGCGGGGACTAGCGGGAGAGAAGGGAAGGATGAGCAGTTCTTC
J gene: TRBJ1-2; V gene: TRBV29-1; clone size: .; D gene: .; CDR3 protein: CSVDGANYGYTF; CDR3 DNA: TGCAGCGTTGACGGGGCGAACTATGGCTACACCTTC
J gene: TRBJ2-7; V gene: TRBV19; clone size: .; D gene: TRBD2; CDR3 protein: CASRGAGGGQYEQYF; CDR3 DNA: TGTGCCAGTAGGGGAGCGGGAGGAGGGCAATACGAGCAGTACTTC
J gene: TRBJ2-1; V gene: TRBV13; clone size: .; D gene: .; CDR3 protein: CASSEAPGEQFF; CDR3 DNA: TGTGCCAGCAGCGAAGCCCCGGGTGAGCAGTTCTTC
J gene: TRBJ2-2; V gene: TRBV9; clone size: once; D gene: .; CDR3 protein: CASSRGRELFF; CDR3 DNA: TGTGCCAGCAGCCGGGGGAGGGAGCTGTTTTTT
J gene: TRBJ2-1; V gene: TRBV6-5; clone size: .; D gene: TRBD1; CDR3 protein: CASSYERQGDEQFF; CDR3 DNA: TGTGCCAGCAGTTACGAGAGACAGGGGGATGAGCAGTTCTTC
J gene: TRBJ2-2; V gene: TRBV6-5; clone size: .; D gene: .; CDR3 protein: CASGPANTGELFF; CDR3 DNA: TGTGCCAGCGGGCCAGCGAACACCGGGGAGCTGTTTTTT
J gene: TRBJ1-5; V gene: TRBV7-2; clone size: .; D gene: .; CDR3 protein: CASSLGGPQHF; CDR3 DNA: TGTGCCAGCAGCTTAGGCGGGCCCCAGCATTTT
J gene: TRBJ2-1; V gene: TRBV30; clone size: .; D gene: TRBD2; CDR3 protein: CAWNVAGGNEQFF; CDR3 DNA: TGTGCCTGGAATGTAGCGGGGGGCAATGAGCAGTTCTTC
J gene: TRBJ2-7; V gene: TRBV27; clone size: .; D gene: .; CDR3 protein: CASSSRSLLVYEQYF; CDR3 DNA: TGTGCCAGCAGCTCCCGGTCATTACTGGTCTACGAGCAGTACTTC
J gene: TRBJ2-7; V gene: TRBV5-1; clone size: .; D gene: TRBD1; CDR3 protein: CASSLRGTGDYEQYF; CDR3 DNA: TGCGCCAGCAGCTTGAGAGGGACAGGGGATTACGAGCAGTACTTC
J gene: TRBJ2-3; V gene: TRBV21-1; clone size: .; D gene: .; CDR3 protein: CASSKPTGGSTDTQYF; CDR3 DNA: TGTGCCAGCAGCAAACCTACAGGGGGTTCCACAGATACGCAGTATTTT
J gene: TRBJ2-7; V gene: TRBV19; clone size: .; D gene: .; CDR3 protein: CASSIGSGSYEQYF; CDR3 DNA: TGTGCCAGTAGTATTGGGTCTGGATCCTACGAGCAGTACTTC
J gene: TRBJ2-1; V gene: TRBV11-2; clone size: .; D gene: .; CDR3 protein: CASSLGVTRQLSYNEQFF; CDR3 DNA: TGTGCCAGCAGCTTAGGGGTGACTCGACAGCTCTCCTACAATGAGCAGTTCTTC
J gene: TRBJ2-1; V gene: TRBV2; clone size: .; D gene: TRBD2; CDR3 protein: CASTVTSAYNEQFF; CDR3 DNA: TGTGCCAGCACAGTGACTAGCGCTTACAATGAGCAGTTCTTC
J gene: TRBJ2-1; V gene: TRBV5-4; clone size: .; D gene: TRBD2; CDR3 protein: CASSLDGGRVSGRGNEQFF; CDR3 DNA: TGTGCCAGCAGCTTGGATGGTGGCAGGGTTAGCGGGAGGGGAAATGAGCAGTTCTTC
J gene: TRBJ1-2; V gene: TRBV9; clone size: .; D gene: .; CDR3 protein: CASSVGANYGYTF; CDR3 DNA: TGTGCCAGCAGCGTAGGAGCTAACTATGGCTACACCTTC
J gene: TRBJ2-7; V gene: TRBV7-2; clone size: .; D gene: .; CDR3 protein: CASSPQKDSSYEQYF; CDR3 DNA: TGTGCCAGCAGCCCACAAAAGGACAGTTCCTACGAGCAGTACTTC
J gene: TRBJ1-1; V gene: TRBV7-9; clone size: .; D gene: .; CDR3 protein: CASSNSDGMWESTEAFF; CDR3 DNA: TGTGCCAGCAGCAATTCCGACGGGATGTGGGAATCCACTGAAGCTTTCTTT